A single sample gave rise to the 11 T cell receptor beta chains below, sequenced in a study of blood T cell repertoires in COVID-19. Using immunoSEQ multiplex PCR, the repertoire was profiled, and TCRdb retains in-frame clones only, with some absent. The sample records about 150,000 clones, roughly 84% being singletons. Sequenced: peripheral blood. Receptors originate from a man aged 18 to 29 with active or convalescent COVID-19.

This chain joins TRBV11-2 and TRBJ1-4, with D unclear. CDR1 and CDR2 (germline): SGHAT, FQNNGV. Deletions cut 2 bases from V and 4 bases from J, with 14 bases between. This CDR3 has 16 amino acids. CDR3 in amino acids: CASSLRGVGSNEKLFF. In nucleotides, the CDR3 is TGTGCCAGCAGCTTACGGGGAGTGGGGAGTAATGAAAAACTGTTTTTT.

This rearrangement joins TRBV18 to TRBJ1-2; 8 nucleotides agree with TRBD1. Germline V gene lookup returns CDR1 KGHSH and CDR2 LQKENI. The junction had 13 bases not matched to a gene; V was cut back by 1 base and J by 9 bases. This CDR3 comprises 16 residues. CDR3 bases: TGTGCCAGCTCACCACAGCCGGGCAGGGGGCCCAACAGCTACACCTTC. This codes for CASSPQPGRGPNSYTF.

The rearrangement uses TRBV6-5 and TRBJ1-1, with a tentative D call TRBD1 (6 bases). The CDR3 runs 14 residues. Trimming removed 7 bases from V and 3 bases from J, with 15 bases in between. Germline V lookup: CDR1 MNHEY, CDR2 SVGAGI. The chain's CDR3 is CASTKGTLYTEAFF. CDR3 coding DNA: TGTGCCAGCACAAAAGGGACACTCTACACTGAAGCTTTCTTT.

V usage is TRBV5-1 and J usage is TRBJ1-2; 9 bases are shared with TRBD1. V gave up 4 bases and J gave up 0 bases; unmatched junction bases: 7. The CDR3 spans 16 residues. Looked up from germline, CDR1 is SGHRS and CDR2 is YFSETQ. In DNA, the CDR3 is TGCGCCAGCAGCGACCCCGGGACAGGGTCTAACTATGGCTACACCTTC. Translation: CASSDPGTGSNYGYTF.

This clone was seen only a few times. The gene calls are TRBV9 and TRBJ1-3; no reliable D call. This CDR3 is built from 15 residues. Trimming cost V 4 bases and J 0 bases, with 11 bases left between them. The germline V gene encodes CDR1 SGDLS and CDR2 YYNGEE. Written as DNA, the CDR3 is TGTGCCAGCAGCCACGGAGAGGTCTCTGGAAACACCATATATTTT. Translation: CASSHGEVSGNTIYF.

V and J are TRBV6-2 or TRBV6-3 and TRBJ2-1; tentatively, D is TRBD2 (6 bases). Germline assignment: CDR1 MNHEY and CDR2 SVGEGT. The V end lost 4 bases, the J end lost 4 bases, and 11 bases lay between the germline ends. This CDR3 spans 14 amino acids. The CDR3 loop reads CASSFLGGYNEQFF. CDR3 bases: TGTGCCAGCAGTTTTCTGGGGGGATACAATGAGCAGTTCTTC.

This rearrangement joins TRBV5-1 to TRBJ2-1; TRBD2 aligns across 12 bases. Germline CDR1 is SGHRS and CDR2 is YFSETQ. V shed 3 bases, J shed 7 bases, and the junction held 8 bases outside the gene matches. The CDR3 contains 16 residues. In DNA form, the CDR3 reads TGCGCCAGCAGCTGGAAAATCGGGACTAGCGGGAATGAGCAGTTCTTC. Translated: CASSWKIGTSGNEQFF.

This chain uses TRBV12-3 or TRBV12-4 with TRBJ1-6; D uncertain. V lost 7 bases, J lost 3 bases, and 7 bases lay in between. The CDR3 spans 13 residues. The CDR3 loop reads CASTPYYNSPLHF. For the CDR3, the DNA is TGTGCCAGCACCCCGTACTATAATTCACCCCTCCACTTT.

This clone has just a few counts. DNA of the CDR3: TGTGCCAGCAGCCAACTAGCGGGAGAAAACATTCAGTACTTC. Protein: CASSQLAGENIQYF. The chain couples TRBV7-9 to TRBJ2-4; 11 nucleotides line up with TRBD2. Trimming at V came to 5 bases and at J to 5 bases, leaving 2 bases not matched to a gene. The CDR3 consists of 14 residues. Per germline, CDR1 SEHNR and CDR2 FQNEAQ (reference sequence).

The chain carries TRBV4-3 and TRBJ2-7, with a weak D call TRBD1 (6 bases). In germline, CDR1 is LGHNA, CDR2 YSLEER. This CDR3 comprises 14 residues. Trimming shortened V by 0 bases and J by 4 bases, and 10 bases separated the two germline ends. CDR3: CASSQEQGFYEQYF. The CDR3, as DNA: TGCGCCAGCAGCCAAGAGCAGGGGTTTTACGAGCAGTACTTC.

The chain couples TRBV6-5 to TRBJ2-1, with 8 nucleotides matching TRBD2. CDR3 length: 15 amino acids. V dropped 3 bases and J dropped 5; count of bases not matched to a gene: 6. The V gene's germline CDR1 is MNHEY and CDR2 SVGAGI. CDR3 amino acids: CASSYGLAGNNEQFF. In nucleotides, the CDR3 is TGTGCCAGCAGTTATGGGCTAGCGGGTAACAATGAGCAGTTCTTC.